The clone carrying this TCR beta chain was counted a few times. In the study's own analysis: Amplification from reference gene primers served as the basis for estimated nucleated cell counts. Clones were sequenced by immunoSEQ multiplex PCR, and TCRdb holds only the in-frame ones, with some missing. That table is the source of V, J and clone size, and D and trimming were worked out from the DNA. Here the sample spans about 81,000 clones, roughly 90% being singletons. The source of the sample is a study of blood T cell repertoires in COVID-19. CDR1 and CDR2 from the germline V gene are SQVTM and ANQGSEA. This CDR3 is built from 15 residues. With V trimmed by 1 base and J by 6 bases, 9 bases remained unmatched.

This receptor was obtained from a man in his 70s with active or convalescent COVID-19. V is TRBV29-1 and J is TRBJ2-7; TRBD1 agrees at 10 bases. The sequencing input was peripheral blood. The CDR3 region has the DNA TGCAGCGTTGAAGGGGACAGGGGACTTCTGGGCGAGCAGTACTTC. Protein: CSVEGDRGLLGEQYF.